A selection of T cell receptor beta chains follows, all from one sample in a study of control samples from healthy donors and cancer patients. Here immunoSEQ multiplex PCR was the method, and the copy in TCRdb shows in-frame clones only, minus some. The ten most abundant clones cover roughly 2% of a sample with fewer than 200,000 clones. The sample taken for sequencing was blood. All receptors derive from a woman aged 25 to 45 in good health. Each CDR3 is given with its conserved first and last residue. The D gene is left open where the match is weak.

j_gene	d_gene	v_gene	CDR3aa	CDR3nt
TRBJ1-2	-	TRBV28	CASRGGVYGYTF	TGTGCCAGCAGGGGAGGGGTATATGGCTACACCTTC
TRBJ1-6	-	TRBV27	CASSLGPPLRDNSPLHF	TGTGCCAGCAGTTTAGGGCCTCCCCTAAGAGATAATTCACCCCTCCACTTT
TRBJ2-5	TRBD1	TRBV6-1	CASSEDRGRTRETQYF	TGTGCCAGCAGTGAGGACAGGGGGCGGACTAGGGAGACCCAGTACTTC
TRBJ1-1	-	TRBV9	CASSVRTGNTEAFF	TGTGCCAGCAGCGTGCGGACGGGGAACACTGAAGCTTTCTTT
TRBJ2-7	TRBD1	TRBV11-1	CASSPWDSPYEQYF	TGTGCCAGCAGCCCTTGGGACAGTCCCTACGAGCAGTACTTC
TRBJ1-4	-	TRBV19	CASKSATNEKLFF	TGTGCCAGTAAATCCGCAACTAATGAAAAACTGTTTTTT
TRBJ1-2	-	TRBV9	CASSVISGDGYTF	TGTGCCAGCAGCGTAATCTCCGGTGACGGATACACCTTC
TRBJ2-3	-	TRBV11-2	CASSFRRAQYF	TGTGCCAGCAGCTTCCGGCGGGCGCAGTATTTT
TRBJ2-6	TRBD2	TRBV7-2	CASSWTSGGSGANVLTF	TGTGCCAGCAGTTGGACTAGCGGGGGATCCGGGGCCAACGTCCTGACTTTC
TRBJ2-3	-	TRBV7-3	CASSLWGSTDTQYF	TGTGCCAGCAGCTTATGGGGTAGCACAGATACGCAGTATTTT
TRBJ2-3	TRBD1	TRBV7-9	CASSLARVSTGGPTDTQYF	TGTGCCAGCAGCTTAGCGCGGGTTAGCACAGGGGGACCCACAGATACGCAGTATTTT
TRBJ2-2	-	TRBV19	CASNKQGSTGELFF	TGTGCCAGTAATAAACAGGGAAGCACCGGGGAGCTGTTTTTT
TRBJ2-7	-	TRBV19	CASSPPGATYEQYF	TGTGCCAGTAGTCCCCCCGGCGCAACCTACGAGCAGTACTTC
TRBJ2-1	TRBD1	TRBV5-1	CASSLVVGTGYNEQFF	TGCGCCAGCAGCTTGGTGGTCGGGACAGGGTACAATGAGCAGTTCTTC
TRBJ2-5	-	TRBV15	CATSRERRETQYF	TGTGCCACCAGCAGAGAAAGACGGGAGACCCAGTACTTC
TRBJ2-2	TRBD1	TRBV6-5	CASSGQGGGELFF	TGTGCCAGCAGCGGACAGGGAGGCGGGGAGCTGTTTTTT
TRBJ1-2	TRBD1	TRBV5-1	CASSRTTGGDYGYTF	TGCGCCAGCAGCCGCACCACAGGGGGTGACTATGGCTACACCTTC
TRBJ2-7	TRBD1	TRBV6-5	CATRTGTGYEQYF	TGTGCCACCAGGACAGGGACGGGCTACGAGCAGTACTTC
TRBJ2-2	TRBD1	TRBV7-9	CASSAGQATGELFF	TGTGCCAGCAGCGCGGGACAGGCCACCGGGGAGCTGTTTTTT
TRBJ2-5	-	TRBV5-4	CASSSGTLQETQYF	TGTGCCAGCAGCTCCGGGACTTTACAAGAGACCCAGTACTTC
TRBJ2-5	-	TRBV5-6	CASSLRTLLWRETQYF	TGTGCCAGCAGCTTGCGTACACTCCTCTGGAGAGAGACCCAGTACTTC
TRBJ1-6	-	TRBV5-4	CASSLGAREHSPLHF	TGTGCCAGCAGCTTGGGGGCCAGGGAGCATTCACCCCTCCACTTT
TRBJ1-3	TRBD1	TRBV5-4	CASSWEDRAWGNTIYF	TGTGCCAGCAGCTGGGAGGACAGGGCGTGGGGAAACACCATATATTTT
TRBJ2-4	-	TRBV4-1	CASSQDLGGTLRKAKNIQYF	TGCGCCAGCAGCCAAGATCTTGGAGGGACTCTCCGAAAGGCCAAAAACATTCAGTACTTC
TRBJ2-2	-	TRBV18	CASSPRPGELFF	TGTGCCAGCTCACCTAGGCCCGGGGAGCTGTTTTTT
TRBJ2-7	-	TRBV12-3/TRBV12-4	CASSFQYEQYF	TGTGCCAGCAGTTTCCAGTACGAGCAGTACTTC
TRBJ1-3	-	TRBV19	CASRGGSIGNTIYF	TGTGCCAGTCGTGGGGGTAGCATCGGAAACACCATATATTTT
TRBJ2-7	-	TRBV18	CASSPREGGPYEQYF	TGTGCCAGCTCACCAAGGGAGGGGGGCCCCTACGAGCAGTACTTC
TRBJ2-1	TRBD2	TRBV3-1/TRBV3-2	CASSQSTSGAHNEQFF	TGTGCCAGCAGCCAGTCGACTAGCGGGGCCCACAATGAGCAGTTCTTC
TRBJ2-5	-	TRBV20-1	CSALGQTTQYF	TGCAGTGCATTGGGACAAACGACCCAGTACTTC
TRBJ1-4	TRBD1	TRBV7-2	CASSIDRGEKLFF	TGTGCCAGCAGCATAGACAGGGGAGAAAAACTGTTTTTT
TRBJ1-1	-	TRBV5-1	CASSLGPGATEAFF	TGCGCCAGCAGCTTGGGGCCTGGAGCCACTGAAGCTTTCTTT
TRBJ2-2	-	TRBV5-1	CASSLTRHTGELFF	TGCGCCAGCAGCTTAACCAGACACACCGGGGAGCTGTTTTTT
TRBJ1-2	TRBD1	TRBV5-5	CASSPLGTESYTF	TGTGCCAGCAGCCCTTTGGGGACAGAAAGCTACACCTTC
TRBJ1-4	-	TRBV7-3	CASSFSGALNEKLFF	TGTGCCAGCAGCTTCTCAGGGGCGTTGAATGAAAAACTGTTTTTT
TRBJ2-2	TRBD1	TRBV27	CASSLSGTDSGELFF	TGTGCCAGCAGTTTATCCGGGACAGATAGCGGGGAGCTGTTTTTT
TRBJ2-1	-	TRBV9	CASSGGSGHTYNEQFF	TGTGCCAGCAGTGGGGGCTCCGGACACACCTACAATGAGCAGTTCTTC
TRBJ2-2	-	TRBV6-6	CASRAGNTGELFF	TGTGCCAGCAGAGCAGGGAACACCGGGGAGCTGTTTTTT
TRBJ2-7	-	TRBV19	CASSRTMLASYEQYF	TGTGCCAGTAGTAGGACTATGCTGGCTTCCTACGAGCAGTACTTC
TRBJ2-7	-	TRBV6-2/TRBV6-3	CASSSGRRHTF	TGTGCCAGCAGCTCCGGACGGCGACATACCTTC
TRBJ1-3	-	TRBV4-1	CASSLIAGNTIYF	TGCGCCAGCAGCCTCATAGCCGGAAACACCATATATTTT
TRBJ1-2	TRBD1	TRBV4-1	CASSQGGQGEDGYTF	TGCGCCAGCAGCCAAGGGGGACAGGGGGAGGATGGCTACACCTTC
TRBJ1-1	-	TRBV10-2	CASDGGDTEAFF	TGCGCCAGCGATGGGGGGGATACTGAAGCTTTCTTT
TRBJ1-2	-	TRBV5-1	CASSLVYGTGYTF	TGCGCCAGCAGCTTGGTGTACGGGACTGGCTACACCTTC
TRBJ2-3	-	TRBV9	CASGQGTDTQYF	TGTGCCAGCGGGCAGGGCACAGATACGCAGTATTTT